These 18 T cell receptor beta chains came from one sample sequenced in a study of cytotoxic CD8 clonotypes in ibrutinib-treated CLL. TCRdb keeps only in-frame clones here, not all; method: immunoSEQ multiplex PCR. The sample holds roughly 150,000 clones, 70% to 90% seen once. The sequencing used PBMCs, collected at disease progression, from a patient treated with ibrutinib. These receptor sequences come from a human donor with chronic lymphocytic leukemia.

This chain connects TRBV11-3 to TRBJ1-2; tentative D call: TRBD1 (6 bases). V was pared by 7 bases and J by 2 bases, with 17 bases between. This CDR3 contains 15 residues. The germline CDR1 and CDR2 sequences are SGHNT and YENEEA. CDR3 region: CASTKPGGSNYGYTF. In nucleotides, the CDR3 is TGTGCCAGCACCAAGCCCGGGGGCTCAAACTATGGCTACACCTTC.

The chain recombines TRBV11-3 with TRBJ1-1, with a weak D call TRBD1 (6 bases). V lost 5 bases to trimming and J lost 0 bases, with 10 bases between them. This CDR3 spans 14 amino acids. Germline V gene data show CDR1 as SGHNT and CDR2 as YENEEA. CDR3: CASSRRGLNTEAFF. CDR3 DNA: TGTGCCAGCAGCCGGAGGGGGTTGAACACTGAAGCTTTCTTT.

This clone was observed a few times. The chain joins TRBV19 to TRBJ2-7; 9 bases match TRBD1. Trimming at V came to 6 bases and at J to 2 bases, leaving 5 bases not matched to a gene. The V gene's germline CDR1 is LNHDA and CDR2 SQIVND (reference sequence). The CDR3 covers 14 residues. The CDR3 region is CASRRDRETYEQYF. CDR3 nucleotide sequence: TGTGCCAGTAGGAGGGACAGGGAGACCTACGAGCAGTACTTC.

V usage is TRBV6-1 and J usage is TRBJ2-6; unclear D gene. Germline-derived CDR1 and CDR2 are MNHNS and SASEGT. The CDR3 runs to 15 residues. V dropped 3 bases and J dropped 0 bases, with 6 bases sitting between them. CDR3 bases: TGTGCCAGCAGTGACCGAGGCTCTGGGGCCAACGTCCTGACTTTC. It specifies CASSDRGSGANVLTF.

The chain uses TRBV5-8 and TRBJ1-1; possible D gene TRBD1, 5 bases. From germline, CDR1 is SGHTS and CDR2 YDEGEE. Trimming cost V 1 base and J 3 bases, with 13 bases left between them. CDR3 length: 15 amino acids. The CDR3 DNA follows: TGTGCCAGCAGCTTGTACGGGGGGAGGGACACTGAAGCTTTCTTT. This translates into CASSLYGGRDTEAFF.

The CDR3 region is CSGGLAGGYEQYF. CDR3 coding DNA: TGCAGCGGAGGACTAGCGGGAGGTTACGAGCAGTACTTC. The rearrangement uses TRBV29-1 and TRBJ2-7, with 14 bases aligning to TRBD2. The CDR3 runs 13 residues. J gave up 4 bases and V 7 bases, and 3 bases lay outside the gene matches. Germline CDR1 SQVTM, CDR2 ANQGSEA.

This clone was observed a handful of times. The V and J genes are TRBV7-9 and TRBJ2-2; D possibly corresponds to TRBD2 (5 bases). The CDR3 runs to 15 residues. V lost 7 bases and J lost 6, with 18 bases in between. Germline V gene sequence: CDR1 SEHNR, CDR2 FQNEAQ (reference sequence). CDR3 DNA: TGTGCCAGCAACCTAAGAGGCGGGTTTGCCGGGGAGCTGTTTTTT. This translates into CASNLRGGFAGELFF.

The chain uses TRBV7-3 and TRBJ2-7, with a weak D call TRBD2 (5 bases). Germline CDR1 and CDR2: SGHTA and FQGTGA. V was trimmed by 2 bases and J by 3 bases, leaving 14 bases between them. CDR3 size: 15 residues. Written as DNA, the CDR3 is TGTGCCAGCAGCTTAGAGGGAAGAATGATCTACGAGCAGTACTTC. Its translation is CASSLEGRMIYEQYF.

DNA of the CDR3: TGTGCCAGCAGCCCAGTACCACAGGGTATGAACACTGAAGCTTTCTTT. Amino acids: CASSPVPQGMNTEAFF. This chain joins TRBV4-2 and TRBJ1-1, with a tentative D call TRBD1 (6 bases). The CDR3 is 16 residues long. CDR1 is LGHNA, CDR2 YNFKEQ, per germline. V was shortened by 4 bases and J by 0 bases, with 15 bases between the two germline ends.

The J gene is TRBJ2-3, the V gene TRBV11-1; D perhaps matches TRBD2 (6 bases). The V end lost 1 base, the J end lost 5 bases, and 16 bases lay between the germline ends. Germline CDR1 is SGHAT and CDR2 is FQDESV (reference sequence). The CDR3 is 16 residues long. CDR3: CASSLVGEAGVDTQYF. The CDR3 bases are TGTGCCAGCAGCTTAGTGGGGGAGGCCGGGGTAGATACGCAGTATTTT.

This clone has more than one count but fewer than ten. The chain couples TRBV30 to TRBJ1-2, with D tentatively TRBD1 (5 bases). Germline V lookup: CDR1 GTSNPN, CDR2 SVGIG (reference sequence). The CDR3 has 14 residues. V was pared by 0 bases and J by 2 bases, with 10 bases between. The CDR3 DNA sequence: TGTGCCTGGAGTGTACACCCAGGGAACTATGGCTACACCTTC. Its protein product is CAWSVHPGNYGYTF.

This chain joins TRBV7-2 and TRBJ1-2; D gene ambiguous. Looked up from germline, CDR1 is SGHTA and CDR2 is FQGNSA. There are 14 residues in the CDR3. V was cut by 4 bases and J by 2 bases, with 11 bases left in between. CDR3 loop: CASSYSNRNYGYTF. DNA of the CDR3: TGTGCCAGCAGCTACTCAAACAGAAACTATGGCTACACCTTC.

This chain joins TRBV6-5 and TRBJ2-1; 7 bases fit TRBD1. From germline, CDR1 is MNHEY and CDR2 SVGAGI. V lost 7 bases and J lost 5; bases outside the gene matches: 11. CDR3 length equals 15 residues. The CDR3 region is CASTGPRQGDNEQFF. CDR3 coding DNA: TGTGCCAGCACTGGGCCGAGACAGGGAGACAATGAGCAGTTCTTC.

This clone was recorded once. CDR3 sequence reads: CASRGPLGYEQYF. Here the CDR3 DNA reads TGTGCCAGTAGAGGACCACTCGGCTACGAGCAGTACTTC. The chain is built from TRBV19 and TRBJ2-7; D uncertain. Germline V gene lookup returns CDR1 LNHDA and CDR2 SQIVND (reference sequence). Deletions cut 6 bases from V and 3 bases from J, with 12 bases between. This CDR3 comprises 13 residues.

The chain links TRBV6-5 to TRBJ1-1; 9 bases are shared with TRBD1. This CDR3 is built from 13 residues. The V and J ends lost 6 bases and 4 bases, in that order; junction bases with no gene match: 3. Germline V CDR1 and CDR2: MNHEY, SVGAGI. The CDR3 sequence is CASSLDRGTEAFF. In DNA, the CDR3 is TGTGCCAGCAGCCTGGACAGGGGCACTGAAGCTTTCTTT.

The chain is built from TRBV19 and TRBJ2-3; 11 nucleotides agree with TRBD2. V dropped 7 bases and J dropped 2; count of bases not matched to a gene: 8. This CDR3 has 16 amino acids. The germline V gene has CDR1 LNHDA and CDR2 SQIVND (reference sequence). In nucleotides, the CDR3 is TGTGCCAGTAAGCCCGGGACTAGCGGAATCACAGATACGCAGTATTTT. This translates into CASKPGTSGITDTQYF.

This clone appeared a single time. In DNA form, the CDR3 reads TGTGCCTGGAGGTCCACCCAGGGGTATTTCGATGGCACTGAAGCTTTCTTT. Translation: CAWRSTQGYFDGTEAFF. This chain connects TRBV30 to TRBJ1-1; perhaps TRBD1 as D (6 bases). Between the trimmed V and J ends, which lost 3 bases and 4 bases, there was a span of 24 bases. The CDR3 sequence is 17 residues long. CDR1 is GTSNPN and CDR2 is SVGIG in the germline V gene (reference sequence). Full variable domain (remainder filled in from reference TRBV30 and TRBJ1-1): SQTIHQWPATLVQPVGSPLSLECTVEGTSNPNLYWYRQAAGRGLQLLFYSVGIGQISSEVPQNLSASRPQDRQFILSSKKLLLSDSGFYLCAWRSTQGYFDGTEAFFGQGTRLTVV.

The J gene is TRBJ1-4, the V gene TRBV5-8; no reliable D call. V lost 0 bases to trimming and J lost 5 bases, with 11 bases between them. The CDR3 length is 15 residues. Germline V lookup: CDR1 SGHTS, CDR2 YDEGEE. The CDR3 region is CASSLGRKLNEKLFF. The CDR3 DNA reads TGTGCCAGCAGCTTGGGGCGGAAACTCAATGAAAAACTGTTTTTT.